The source of this TCR beta chain is a study of identical twins. TCRdb independently ran MiXCR on the 5' RACE reads; one entry per CDR3 protein. The table shows approximately 630,000 distinct CDR3 sequences, with under 8.5% occurring only once. This clonotype has only a few counts. V was cut by 0 bases and J by 4 bases, with 15 bases left in between. CDR3 length: 16 residues. Germline V gene lookup returns CDR1 SGHRS and CDR2 YFSETQ. Separately, the same data were catalogued under a study of yellow fever vaccine responses in identical twins.

Sequenced: PBMCs. The chain joins TRBV5-1 to TRBJ2-3; TRBD1 is a possible D gene (6 bases). This sequence originates from a woman under 30 in good health. The CDR3 nucleotides read TGCGCCAGCAGCTTGGGGTCCAGGGGTAACGCAGATACGCAGTATTTT. This gives the protein CASSLGSRGNADTQYF.